Listed below are T cell receptor beta chains from one sample, sequenced in a study of cytomegalovirus exposure and HLA in healthy donors. Assay used: immunoSEQ multiplex PCR; TCRdb lists only in-frame clones, some missing. The profile shows around 150,000 clones, less than 80% of them singletons. Sequencing input: PBMCs. The receptors originated from a man aged 40-49 years in good health and CMV-seropositive. The CDR3 runs from the conserved cysteine through the conserved F or W. Fields, in order: CDR3 DNA, CDR3 protein, V gene, D gene, clone size, J gene. A D gene is named only where the DNA matches it firmly. The size of a clone is reported for some rows only, either as once, few or many, or as a class for expanded clones.

TGTGCCAGCAGCTCGGTCAGGTCGTCCGGGGAGCTGTTTTTT CASSSVRSSGELFF TRBV7-9 . . TRBJ2-2
TGTGCCAGCAGTTACGAGCCTCGGGGTGGCTACACCTTC CASSYEPRGGYTF TRBV6-5 . . TRBJ1-2
TGCGCCAGCAGCCAAGTCCTAGCGGGAGTAAGGGAGCAGTACTTC CASSQVLAGVREQYF TRBV4-1 TRBD2 . TRBJ2-7
TGTGCCAGCAGTGTGGACAGGGGCTCCTACAATGAGCAGTTCTTC CASSVDRGSYNEQFF TRBV2 TRBD1 . TRBJ2-1
TGTGCCAGCAGTGGGACTAGCGGCACAGATACGCAGTATTTT CASSGTSGTDTQYF TRBV6-4 TRBD2 . TRBJ2-3
TGTTCCAGCAGCCGTAGCGGGAACACAGATACGCAGTATTTT CSSSRSGNTDTQYF TRBV7-9 TRBD2 once TRBJ2-3
TGTGCCAGCAGTCGTTCGGGGGGGTACGAGCAGTACTTC CASSRSGGYEQYF TRBV6-5 TRBD2 . TRBJ2-7
TGTGCCATCAGCGGACAGCCGAACACTGAAGCTTTCTTT CAISGQPNTEAFF TRBV10-3 . . TRBJ1-1
TGTGCCAGCAGTGGGACAGTCCCCATAGGGGGGGCCTACGAGCAGTACTTC CASSGTVPIGGAYEQYF TRBV2 . . TRBJ2-7
TGCAGCGTTGGACAGGGGGCTGGGGGCTACACCTTC CSVGQGAGGYTF TRBV29-1 TRBD1 . TRBJ1-2
TGTGCCAGCAGCCCCCGACAGGAGGCGACGACAGATACGCAGTATTTT CASSPRQEATTDTQYF TRBV13 . . TRBJ2-3
TGCGCCAGCAGTGAGTCGACCTTACGGGGGACTGAAGCTTTCTTT CASSESTLRGTEAFF TRBV10-1 . . TRBJ1-1
TGCGCCAGCAGCTTGGAAAGCGGGAGTGGGGATGAGCAGTTCTTC CASSLESGSGDEQFF TRBV5-1 TRBD2 few TRBJ2-1
TGTGCCAGTAGTATGGGGCCTGAAGCTTTCTTT CASSMGPEAFF TRBV19 . few TRBJ1-1
TGTGCCAGCAGCCCCCTGGACTCAGGGGCTGGCACTGAAGCTTTCTTT CASSPLDSGAGTEAFF TRBV7-3 . . TRBJ1-1
TGTGCCTGGGAGGACAGGGGGGCCTACGAGCAGTACTTC CAWEDRGAYEQYF TRBV30 TRBD1 . TRBJ2-7